Below are 8 T cell receptor beta chains sequenced from a single sample in a study of identifying expanded T cells in peripheral blood. Libraries were prepared by immunoSEQ multiplex PCR; TCRdb keeps only in-frame clonotypes and omits some of them. This repertoire shows under 150,000 clones, 75% to 90% found once; its top ten account for roughly 3.3%. Sequencing input: blood. Receptors were obtained from a person aged 18 to 70 in good health.

The V call is TRBV7-2, the J call TRBJ2-7; TRBD1 matches 8 bases. Germline V lookup: CDR1 SGHTA, CDR2 FQGNSA. Unmatched junction bases numbered 7, after V lost 1 base and J lost 2 bases. The CDR3 loop spans 16 amino acids. Here the CDR3 reads CASSLGLTGDPYEQYF. The CDR3 nucleotides are TGTGCCAGCAGCTTAGGTTTGACAGGGGATCCCTACGAGCAGTACTTC.

This chain joins TRBV12-5 and TRBJ1-1; tentative D call: TRBD1 (5 bases). The germline V gene encodes CDR1 LGHNT and CDR2 FRNRAP. Trimming removed 6 bases at V and 1 base at J, with 24 bases between. This CDR3 has 18 amino acids. Here the CDR3 DNA reads TGTGCTAGTGGCAGTGGATGGGGGGGGATGAGGCCGAACACTGAAGCTTTCTTT. Protein sequence: CASGSGWGGMRPNTEAFF.

This clone was detected once. The chain combines TRBV6-5 with TRBJ1-2; D is unclear. Germline values: CDR1 MNHEY, CDR2 SVGAGI. The CDR3 spans 13 residues. V was clipped by 7 bases and J by 4 bases, with 13 bases between them. The CDR3 DNA reads TGTGCCAGCACAGCCAGCATTTCCTATGGCTACACCTTC. It specifies CASTASISYGYTF.

The chain carries TRBV7-6 and TRBJ1-1; D is possibly TRBD1 (5 bases). Germline CDR1 and CDR2: SGHVS and FNYEAQ. This CDR3 has 16 residues. The V and J ends lost 0 bases and 0 bases respectively, with 11 bases between them. The CDR3 DNA is TGTGCCAGCAGCTTAGCGACGGGGGGTTTGAACACTGAAGCTTTCTTT. Protein product: CASSLATGGLNTEAFF.

V usage is TRBV27 and J usage is TRBJ1-5; unclear D gene. V gave up 4 bases and J gave up 0 bases, with 4 bases separating them. The CDR3 totals 13 residues. CDR1 and CDR2 from the germline V gene are MNHEY and SMNVEV (reference sequence). The CDR3 protein is CASSSGSNQPQHF. The CDR3 DNA is TGTGCCAGCAGTTCCGGTAGCAATCAGCCCCAGCATTTT.

The V and J genes are TRBV29-1 and TRBJ1-3, with unresolved D. This CDR3 has 12 residues. CDR1 is SQVTM, CDR2 ANQGSEA, per germline. V dropped 7 bases and J dropped 1 base, with 8 bases sitting between them. CDR3 nucleotide sequence: TGCAGCGCTAGGGTTTCTGGAAACACCATATATTTT. This codes for CSARVSGNTIYF.

This clone was seen ten or more times. The chain uses TRBV6-4 and TRBJ1-1; D remains unclear. The V end lost 0 bases, the J end lost 2 bases, and 4 bases lay between the germline ends. This CDR3 comprises 13 residues. CDR1 and CDR2 (germline): MRHNA, SNTAGT. The CDR3 loop is CASSDSDNTEAFF. The CDR3 coding sequence is TGTGCCAGCAGTGACTCGGACAACACTGAAGCTTTCTTT.

V and J are TRBV11-3 and TRBJ2-7; the D is unclear. Trimming took off 5 bases at V and 7 bases at J, with 9 bases between the two ends. The germline V gene has CDR1 SGHNT and CDR2 YENEEA. This CDR3 region has 11 residues. CDR3 sequence reads: CASSDQMEQYF. CDR3 coding DNA: TGTGCCAGCAGCGACCAAATGGAGCAGTACTTC.